This T cell receptor beta chain came from a study of human T cells and chemical hapten exposure. Via MiXCR, TCRdb re-called the RACE reads, giving one row per CDR3 protein. Counted here are over 85,000 distinct CDR3 sequences, roughly 12% occurring once; the ten biggest clones make up 2% to 2.5%. The germline V gene encodes CDR1 SEHNR and CDR2 FQNEAQ (reference sequence). With V trimmed by 5 bases and J by 5 bases, 6 bases remained unmatched. The CDR3 is 14 residues long. This clonotype was picked up many times. Time point defined: patch test 1, 2 weeks after DPC sensitization. As for treatment: therapeutic diphenylcyclopropenone sensitization with weekly scalp DPC.

This receptor was identified in a woman between 35 and 50 years old with alopecia areata. Some clones in this sample may be carry-over from other donors' samples. This chain links TRBV7-9 with TRBJ1-2; 9 nucleotides agree with TRBD1. Sequenced material: whole blood, taken in connection with sensitization to the hapten diphenylcyclopropenone (DPC). The CDR3 sequence: CASSKTDRGYGYTF. The CDR3 DNA reads as TGTGCCAGCAGCAAAACCGACAGGGGGTATGGCTACACCTTC.